A single sample gave rise to the 2 T cell receptor beta chains below, sequenced in a study of tumor-infiltrating lymphocytes in primary liver carcinoma. Co-extraction yielded RNA and DNA from 20-30 mg of unsorted bulk tissue. Priming with a constant-region primer yielded TCR beta cDNA from about 450 ng total RNA. Investigators got TCR beta libraries out of three nested multiplex PCR rounds, done with slightly modified ARM-PCR. A C-beta reverse primer was combined with TRBV1-TRBV30 forward primers in the first two PCR rounds, and each round had roughly 11 cycles. TCRdb fed the multiplex PCR reads into MiXCR, producing one record per CDR3 protein. The table includes under 110,000 distinct CDR3 sequences, around two thirds detected once. Sequencing input: liver tumor tissue from sampling region 2. Subset denoted: tumor region T2, inferior pole. Receptors originate from a woman aged 60-70 years with primary liver carcinoma and hepatitis B virus infection.

About this clonotype itself: A much larger clone is a single base away; this may be a read error. The chain joins TRBV6-6 to TRBJ2-6; 7 positions match TRBD1. V shed 7 bases and J 1 base; nucleotides not matched to a gene: 10. CDR1 MNHNY and CDR2 SVGAGI come from the germline V gene (reference sequence). CDR3 size: 17 residues. CDR3 nucleotide sequence: TGTGCCAGCACGCTTCGGGCAGGGGGATCTGGGGCCAACGTCCTGACTTTC. Translating it yields CASTLRAGGSGANVLTF.

Points on this clonotype: This may come from a read error, since a much larger clone is one base off. The V and J genes are TRBV5-1 and TRBJ2-5; 9 nucleotides align to TRBD2. This CDR3 comprises 13 residues. Germline CDR1 and CDR2: SGHRS and YFSETQ. The trim removed 3 bases at V and 8 bases at J, leaving 5 bases unmatched. The CDR3 protein is CASSSGTSITQYF. DNA of the CDR3: TGCGCCAGCAGCTCCGGGACTAGCATAACCCAGTACTTC.